This is a list of T cell receptor beta chains from one sample in a study of PD-L1 blockade in urothelial cancer. This table comes from immunoSEQ multiplex PCR, and its TCRdb copy is limited to in-frame clones, with some not included. The sample lists just under 65,000 clones, roughly four fifths occurring once. This sample comprised PBMCs, obtained around atezolizumab (anti-PD-L1) treatment. These receptors came from a man aged 65 to 79 with urothelial cancer. CDR3s include the opening cysteine and the closing phenylalanine or tryptophan. Each record gives: D gene, J gene, clone size, V gene, CDR3 DNA, CDR3 protein. D genes are given only for firm matches. Size is omitted from some rows. Given values are once, few, many or a class for expanded clones.

d_gene: .
j_gene: TRBJ1-2
abundance: .
v_gene: TRBV11-2
CDR3nt: TGTGCCAGCAGCTTAGGGCTCTATGGCTACACCTTC
CDR3aa: CASSLGLYGYTF

d_gene: .
j_gene: TRBJ2-3
abundance: .
v_gene: TRBV7-9
CDR3nt: TGTGCCAGCAGCTTCTTACAGGACCCCACAGATACGCAGTATTTT
CDR3aa: CASSFLQDPTDTQYF

d_gene: TRBD1
j_gene: TRBJ1-2
abundance: .
v_gene: TRBV11-2
CDR3nt: TGTGCCAGCAGCTTTTTAAAGGCAGGGGGCCTCCATGGCTACACCTTC
CDR3aa: CASSFLKAGGLHGYTF

d_gene: .
j_gene: TRBJ2-2
abundance: .
v_gene: TRBV7-8
CDR3nt: TGTGCCAGCAGCTCCCGTAATGCGGGGTACTCCGGGGAGCTGTTTTTT
CDR3aa: CASSSRNAGYSGELFF

d_gene: TRBD2
j_gene: TRBJ2-1
abundance: .
v_gene: TRBV19
CDR3nt: TGTGCCAGTAGTATGCGACTAGCGGGAGCAAATGAGCAGTTCTTC
CDR3aa: CASSMRLAGANEQFF

d_gene: TRBD1
j_gene: TRBJ2-5
abundance: .
v_gene: TRBV7-2
CDR3nt: TGTGCCAGCAGCCGCGGACAGGCAGAGACCCAGTACTTC
CDR3aa: CASSRGQAETQYF

d_gene: .
j_gene: TRBJ2-1
abundance: .
v_gene: TRBV4-2
CDR3nt: TGTGCCAGCAGCCAAGACGCTTGGACTCAATCCTACAATGAGCAGTTCTTC
CDR3aa: CASSQDAWTQSYNEQFF

d_gene: .
j_gene: TRBJ2-5
abundance: .
v_gene: TRBV5-1
CDR3nt: TGCGCCAGCAGCTGGGAGGCAGGGTCACGGGAGACCCAGTACTTC
CDR3aa: CASSWEAGSRETQYF

d_gene: TRBD2
j_gene: TRBJ2-1
abundance: once
v_gene: TRBV11-2
CDR3nt: TGTGCCAGCAGCTTAGAAGCTAGCGGGAGAGCCTACAATGAGCAGTTCTTC
CDR3aa: CASSLEASGRAYNEQFF

d_gene: TRBD1
j_gene: TRBJ2-3
abundance: .
v_gene: TRBV18
CDR3nt: TGTGCCAGCTCACCGGGGACAGCTGGGGATACGCAGTATTTT
CDR3aa: CASSPGTAGDTQYF

d_gene: TRBD2
j_gene: TRBJ2-5
abundance: .
v_gene: TRBV15
CDR3nt: TGTGCCACCAGCATCGGCGGGAGCGGAGAGACCCAGTACTTC
CDR3aa: CATSIGGSGETQYF

d_gene: .
j_gene: TRBJ1-1
abundance: .
v_gene: TRBV5-5
CDR3nt: TGTGCCAGCAGCTTTGGCTCGGGGTTGAACACTGAAGCTTTCTTT
CDR3aa: CASSFGSGLNTEAFF

d_gene: TRBD1
j_gene: TRBJ2-7
abundance: .
v_gene: TRBV5-1
CDR3nt: TGCGCCAGCAGCCCCCGACAGGGATTCGCTTACGAGCAGTACTTC
CDR3aa: CASSPRQGFAYEQYF

d_gene: .
j_gene: TRBJ2-7
abundance: .
v_gene: TRBV18
CDR3nt: TGTGCCAGCTCACCTTCGGACAGCCCGGGCGAGCAGTACTTC
CDR3aa: CASSPSDSPGEQYF

d_gene: TRBD1
j_gene: TRBJ2-7
abundance: many
v_gene: TRBV5-4
CDR3nt: TGTGCCAGCAGCTTAGGGGGCCTGAGCTCCTACGAGCAGTACTTC
CDR3aa: CASSLGGLSSYEQYF

d_gene: TRBD2
j_gene: TRBJ2-2
abundance: .
v_gene: TRBV7-7
CDR3nt: TGTGCCAGCAGCCCTGGACTAGCGGGGACCGGGGAGCTGTTTTTT
CDR3aa: CASSPGLAGTGELFF

d_gene: .
j_gene: TRBJ1-5
abundance: .
v_gene: TRBV23-1
CDR3nt: TGCGCCAGCGGGGCCTTTACAAATCAGCCCCAGCATTTT
CDR3aa: CASGAFTNQPQHF

d_gene: .
j_gene: TRBJ2-5
abundance: .
v_gene: TRBV11-2
CDR3nt: TGTGCCAGCAGAGGGAGTGAGACCCAGTACTTC
CDR3aa: CASRGSETQYF

d_gene: TRBD2
j_gene: TRBJ2-1
abundance: .
v_gene: TRBV19
CDR3nt: TGTGCCAGTAGTAGCGGGAGCTCCTACAATGAGCAGTTCTTC
CDR3aa: CASSSGSSYNEQFF

d_gene: .
j_gene: TRBJ2-1
abundance: .
v_gene: TRBV25-1
CDR3nt: TGTGCCAGCAGTGAGCGACAGTGGGACAATGAGCAGTTCTTC
CDR3aa: CASSERQWDNEQFF

d_gene: TRBD1
j_gene: TRBJ2-3
abundance: once
v_gene: TRBV5-6
CDR3nt: TGTGCCAGCAGCGCGGGACAGGGCTACGATACGCAGTATTTT
CDR3aa: CASSAGQGYDTQYF

d_gene: TRBD2
j_gene: TRBJ2-1
abundance: once
v_gene: TRBV9
CDR3nt: TGTGCCAGCAGCGTACTTCTAGCGGGAGATCAGTTCTTC
CDR3aa: CASSVLLAGDQFF

d_gene: .
j_gene: TRBJ1-4
abundance: .
v_gene: TRBV5-1
CDR3nt: TGCGCCAGCAGCTTAGTCAGGGAACAAAGCGCAACTAATGAAAAACTGTTTTTT
CDR3aa: CASSLVREQSATNEKLFF

d_gene: .
j_gene: TRBJ1-1
abundance: once
v_gene: TRBV18
CDR3nt: TGTGCCAGCTCACCAAGCTCAATGAACACTGAAGCTTTCTTT
CDR3aa: CASSPSSMNTEAFF

d_gene: .
j_gene: TRBJ1-1
abundance: many
v_gene: TRBV9
CDR3nt: TGTGCCAGCAGCCAAAGCGGGGTAAGCGGGAACACTGAAGCTTTCTTT
CDR3aa: CASSQSGVSGNTEAFF

d_gene: .
j_gene: TRBJ2-7
abundance: .
v_gene: TRBV5-4
CDR3nt: TGTGCCAGCAGCTTGGGGGGAGACAACTCCTACGAGCAGTACTTC
CDR3aa: CASSLGGDNSYEQYF

d_gene: .
j_gene: TRBJ2-6
abundance: .
v_gene: TRBV19
CDR3nt: TGTGCCAGTAGTAGGAGGGGGCTCGGGGCCAACGTCCTGACTTTC
CDR3aa: CASSRRGLGANVLTF